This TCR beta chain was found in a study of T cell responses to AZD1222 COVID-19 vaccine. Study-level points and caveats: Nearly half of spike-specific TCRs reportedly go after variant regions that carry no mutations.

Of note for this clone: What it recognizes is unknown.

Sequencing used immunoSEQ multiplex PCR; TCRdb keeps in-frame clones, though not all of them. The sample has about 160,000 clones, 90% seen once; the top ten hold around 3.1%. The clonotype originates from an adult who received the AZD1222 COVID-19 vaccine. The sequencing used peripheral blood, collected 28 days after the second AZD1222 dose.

CDR3 DNA sequence: TGTGCCAGCAGTTCCTGGGGCGTCAATGAGCAGTTCTTC. Amino acid sequence: CASSSWGVNEQFF. The chain is built from TRBV12-3 or TRBV12-4 and TRBJ2-1, with D tentatively TRBD1 (5 bases). V lost 4 bases, J lost 6 bases, and 10 bases lay in between. The CDR3 consists of 13 residues.